The sequence of this TCR beta chain was determined in a study of blood T cell repertoires in COVID-19. Study-level background: From T cells, B-cell-depleted T cells, or PBMCs came the material, which was cDNA or gDNA.

Original processing methods: Cell counts per sample came from amplifying reference gene primers. TCRdb's copy holds only in-frame clones and misses some; the assay was immunoSEQ multiplex PCR. V, J and clone size derive from that table, while D and trimming were established from the DNA sequence. The data hold tens of thousands of clones, with 82% observed a single time. CDR3 length equals 15 residues. V lost 1 base and J lost 2, with 12 bases in between. The V gene's germline CDR1 is LGHDT and CDR2 YNNKEL (reference sequence). The chain joins TRBV3-1 (or the pseudogene TRBV3-2) to TRBJ2-7, with a tentative D call TRBD2 (5 bases). Source material: peripheral blood. The TCR comes from a human donor in a cohort sampled during active COVID-19. CDR3 in DNA: TGTGCCAGCAGCCAAGGGCCGGGGTCTGCCTACGAGCAGTACTTC. This sequence encodes CASSQGPGSAYEQYF.